This is a list of T cell receptor beta chains from one sample in a study of long-term antiretroviral therapy in people with HIV. Generated by immunoSEQ multiplex PCR, the TCRdb table keeps only in-frame clones and is missing some. The sample shows approximately 35,000 clones, about 74% of them seen only once. The sample in question was unsorted PBMCs, obtained 2 years after starting antiretroviral therapy. The receptors were sampled from a woman aged 45-60 years with HIV. CDR3s include the opening cysteine and the closing phenylalanine or tryptophan. D genes are given only for firm matches. Some rows mark clone size as missing; the rest say once, few, many or name a class of expanded clone.

d_call: TRBD1
v_call: TRBV7-9
j_call: TRBJ2-2
clone_size: .
cdr3_nt: TGTGCCAGCAGCCGGTCGGACAGGGAAGGCACCGGGGAGCTGTTTTTT
cdr3_aa: CASSRSDREGTGELFF

d_call: .
v_call: TRBV7-9
j_call: TRBJ1-4
clone_size: .
cdr3_nt: TGTGCCAGCAGCTCCGGACCCGAGGAAAAACTGTTTTTT
cdr3_aa: CASSSGPEEKLFF

d_call: TRBD1
v_call: TRBV25-1
j_call: TRBJ2-3
clone_size: .
cdr3_nt: TGTGCCAGCAGCCCCGCAACAGGGGGAACAGATACGCAGTATTTT
cdr3_aa: CASSPATGGTDTQYF

d_call: .
v_call: TRBV2
j_call: TRBJ1-6
clone_size: few
cdr3_nt: TGTGCCAGCAGTCAGACGGAGGATGGTTCACCCCTCCACTTT
cdr3_aa: CASSQTEDGSPLHF

d_call: .
v_call: TRBV30
j_call: TRBJ2-6
clone_size: .
cdr3_nt: TGTGCCTGGAGTGTACGAAGGGCCTCTGCGGCCAACGTCCTGACTTTC
cdr3_aa: CAWSVRRASAANVLTF

d_call: TRBD2
v_call: TRBV7-7
j_call: TRBJ2-1
clone_size: .
cdr3_nt: TGTGCCAGCAGCTTACGGACTAGCGGGCCTAGGAATGAGCAGTTCTTC
cdr3_aa: CASSLRTSGPRNEQFF

d_call: .
v_call: TRBV30
j_call: TRBJ2-3
clone_size: few
cdr3_nt: TGTGCCTGGAACAAAGAAGGCTTTAGCACAGATACGCAGTATTTT
cdr3_aa: CAWNKEGFSTDTQYF

d_call: TRBD2
v_call: TRBV11-2
j_call: TRBJ2-3
clone_size: .
cdr3_nt: TGTGCCAGCAGCTCCCCCTCAACTAGCGGCACAGATACGCAGTATTTT
cdr3_aa: CASSSPSTSGTDTQYF

d_call: .
v_call: TRBV5-4
j_call: TRBJ1-3
clone_size: .
cdr3_nt: TGTGCCAGCAGCCCCCTGGACGGAGGCTCTGGAAACACCATATATTTT
cdr3_aa: CASSPLDGGSGNTIYF

d_call: .
v_call: TRBV9
j_call: TRBJ2-7
clone_size: .
cdr3_nt: TGTGCCAGCAGCGTAGAAGTAGGGGTCGAGCAGTACTTC
cdr3_aa: CASSVEVGVEQYF

d_call: TRBD2
v_call: TRBV30
j_call: TRBJ2-3
clone_size: .
cdr3_nt: TGTGCCTGGAGTATGCGGGGGGGACGGCTCTGGCATACGCAGTATTTT
cdr3_aa: CAWSMRGGRLWHTQYF

d_call: .
v_call: TRBV12-5
j_call: TRBJ2-5
clone_size: .
cdr3_nt: TGTGCTAGTGGTTTGCTAACTCGCGGAATTGGGCCGGAAATTGAGACCCAGTACTTC
cdr3_aa: CASGLLTRGIGPEIETQYF

d_call: .
v_call: TRBV5-6
j_call: TRBJ1-3
clone_size: .
cdr3_nt: TGTGCCAGCAGCTTTCGGGTTCGTGGAAACACCATATATTTT
cdr3_aa: CASSFRVRGNTIYF

d_call: .
v_call: TRBV9
j_call: TRBJ1-2
clone_size: .
cdr3_nt: TGTGCCAGCAGCGCTGGGACCGAATATGGCTACACCTTC
cdr3_aa: CASSAGTEYGYTF

d_call: .
v_call: TRBV5-8
j_call: TRBJ1-6
clone_size: .
cdr3_nt: TGTGCCAGCAGCTTGGACCAGATCAATTCACCCCTCCACTTT
cdr3_aa: CASSLDQINSPLHF

d_call: TRBD1
v_call: TRBV7-2
j_call: TRBJ1-4
clone_size: .
cdr3_nt: TGTGCCAGCAGCTTAGCGCCCCTAGGGGGCGGAGGTGAAAAACTGTTTTTT
cdr3_aa: CASSLAPLGGGGEKLFF